The clone carrying this TCR beta chain was observed a handful of times. The target antigen is unknown. It was with a sample-barcoded 5' primer and a J-beta primer mix that a second PCR of roughly 7 to 12 cycles was run. TCRdb re-called the 5' RACE reads with MiXCR, one entry per CDR3 protein. The sample yields over a million distinct CDR3 sequences, roughly 40% seen once. This entry is derived from a study of blood T cells in healthy people across ages. Whole-study results and caveats: Strong correlation linked observed beta diversity and percent naive T cells.

Per sample, at least 5 micrograms of total RNA were extracted. V was clipped by 5 bases and J by 7 bases, with 12 bases between them. CDR1 and CDR2 (germline): DFQATT, SNEGSKA (reference sequence). CDR3 length: 12 amino acids. The material sequenced was blood. This rearrangement joins TRBV20-1 to TRBJ2-1; TRBD2 might be the D (6 bases). This receptor was obtained from a woman aged 18 to 35 in good health. The CDR3 sequence: CSASDAGNEQFF. Here the CDR3 DNA reads TGCAGTGCTTCGGACGCGGGAAATGAGCAGTTCTTC.